These T cell receptor beta chains were read from a single sample in a study of cytotoxic CD8 clonotypes in ibrutinib-treated CLL. The repertoire was sequenced with immunoSEQ multiplex PCR; TCRdb's copy has only in-frame clones and lacks some. The repertoire holds some 130,000 clones, with less than 95% as singletons. The material was PBMCs, obtained after 12 months of ibrutinib treatment. The receptors come from a human donor with chronic lymphocytic leukemia. The CDR3 runs from the conserved cysteine through the conserved F or W. Fields, in order: clone size, J gene, V gene, D gene, CDR3 DNA, CDR3 protein. D genes are given only for firm matches. A row's size may be missing; if present it is once, few, many or a size class.

- | TRBJ1-2 | TRBV5-1 | TRBD1 | TGCGCCAGCAGCATAGGACAGGGTGGTGGCTATGGCTACACCTTC | CASSIGQGGGYGYTF
few | TRBJ2-7 | TRBV7-2 | - | TGTGCCAGCAGCTTAGGGCAGGCCGGCGAGCAGTACTTC | CASSLGQAGEQYF
- | TRBJ1-6 | TRBV2 | - | TGTGCCAGCAACCGGGAATCCTATAATTCACCCCTCCACTTT | CASNRESYNSPLHF
few | TRBJ2-7 | TRBV6-5 | TRBD1 | TGTGCCAGCAGGTCGACAGGGGCGGGAGAGCAGTACTTC | CASRSTGAGEQYF
- | TRBJ1-5 | TRBV28 | TRBD1 | TGTGCCAGCAGTGCCGGACAGGGGGCCGGGGGCAATCAGCCCCAGCATTTT | CASSAGQGAGGNQPQHF
once | TRBJ1-1 | TRBV27 | TRBD1 | TGTGCCAGCAGTTTATTTGGGCAGGGGGCGACTGAAGCTTTCTTT | CASSLFGQGATEAFF
- | TRBJ2-2 | TRBV7-9 | TRBD2 | TGTGCCAGCAGCTTAGGGCTAGCGGGAGGCCTGGCGAACACCGGGGAGCTGTTTTTT | CASSLGLAGGLANTGELFF
once | TRBJ2-7 | TRBV6-5 | TRBD2 | TGTGCCAGCATAGGACTAGCGGGCCAAACCTACGAGCAGTACTTC | CASIGLAGQTYEQYF
- | TRBJ2-1 | TRBV18 | - | TGTGCCAGCGTCAAGTCTGACTTACGGGGGCTAGGTGAGCAGTTCTTC | CASVKSDLRGLGEQFF
- | TRBJ2-1 | TRBV18 | - | TGTGCCAGCTCACCACAGGGTGTCGGTGAGCAGTTCTTC | CASSPQGVGEQFF
- | TRBJ2-7 | TRBV7-9 | - | TGTGCCAGCAGCTTCGGACGGGCCTACGAGCAGTACTTC | CASSFGRAYEQYF
- | TRBJ2-7 | TRBV7-2 | TRBD1 | TGTGCCAGCAGCTTAGGCGGACAGGGGGACGAGCAGTACTTC | CASSLGGQGDEQYF
- | TRBJ1-2 | TRBV27 | - | TGTGCCAGCAGTTTCGCCAGCAGTAACTATGGCTACACCTTC | CASSFASSNYGYTF
- | TRBJ2-7 | TRBV19 | - | TGTGCCAGTAGTATGGGCCACTCCTACGAGCAGTACTTC | CASSMGHSYEQYF
- | TRBJ2-6 | TRBV7-3 | - | TGTGCCAGCAGCTCCGGGTTTTCTGGGGCCAACGTCCTGACTTTC | CASSSGFSGANVLTF